This T cell receptor (beta chain) originates from a study of blood T cell repertoires in COVID-19. Study information: Sources were T cells, B-cell-depleted T cells, or PBMCs; the material itself was cDNA or gDNA.

Germline CDR1 KGHSH, CDR2 LQKENI. The CDR3 is 13 residues long. V dropped 5 bases and J dropped 6; count of bases not matched to a gene: 2. Clones were sequenced by immunoSEQ multiplex PCR, and TCRdb holds only the in-frame ones, with some missing. The table lists 30,000 to 40,000 clones, 81% of them singletons, with 3% to 3.5% in the top ten. The chain couples TRBV18 to TRBJ2-2, with 8 bases matching TRBD1. What was sequenced was peripheral blood. The TCR originated in a man in his 70s with COVID-19, enrolled during active disease. The CDR3: CASSDRGPGELFF. The CDR3, as DNA: TGTGCCAGCTCAGACAGGGGACCCGGGGAGCTGTTTTTT.